A single sample gave rise to the 3 T cell receptor beta chains below, sequenced in a study of lung T cells in sarcoidosis with Löfgren's syndrome. TCRdb redid the calling of the reads with MiXCR, one entry per CDR3 protein. The sample includes 15,000 to 25,000 distinct CDR3 sequences, roughly a fifth seen only once; the top ten take approximately 0.76%. Material for sequencing was CD4+ T cells from bronchoalveolar lavage. Receptor source: a human donor with sarcoidosis (Löfgren's syndrome or another form), or a control subject (not recorded which).

This clonotype was detected many times. The chain combines TRBV7-2 with TRBJ2-7, with D perhaps matching TRBD1 (5 bases). V shed 1 base and J shed 3 bases, with 10 bases lying between them. The CDR3 totals 14 residues. The germline V gene encodes CDR1 SGHTA and CDR2 FQGNSA. CDR3 loop: CASSLGRAVYEQYF. CDR3 in DNA: TGTGCCAGCAGCTTAGGCAGGGCCGTCTACGAGCAGTACTTC.

Of note for this clonotype: One end of the junction varies from germline; a read error may be responsible. The V and J genes are TRBV6-1 and TRBJ2-1, with 11 nucleotides matching TRBD2. CDR3 length: 16 amino acids. Looked up from germline, CDR1 is MNHNS and CDR2 is SASEGT. The CDR3 region is CASTMSSGRTSDEQFF. CDR3 DNA sequence: TGCGCCAGCACCATGTCTAGCGGGAGGACATCGGATGAGCAGTTCTTC.

This clonotype was detected ten times or more. V usage is TRBV20-1 and J usage is TRBJ1-1; D is unclear. The CDR3 extends over 13 amino acids. V lost 1 base and J lost 1, with 7 bases in between. Germline loops: CDR1 DFQATT, CDR2 SNEGSKA (reference sequence). The chain's CDR3 is CSARGQWNTEAFF. The CDR3 nucleotides read TGCAGTGCTAGAGGGCAGTGGAACACTGAAGCTTTCTTT.